This T cell receptor (beta chain) was captured by sequencing in a study of T cell responses to AZD1222 COVID-19 vaccine. Trimming took 4 bases from V and 7 from J; bases not matched to a gene: 8. This CDR3 has 14 amino acids. CDR1 MNHEY and CDR2 SMNVEV come from the germline V gene (reference sequence). In its sample, this clone was seen once. Sequenced by immunoSEQ multiplex PCR; TCRdb stores in-frame clones only, minus some. The sample includes 150,000 to 200,000 clones, 70% to 90% of them seen just once. Material: peripheral blood, obtained 28 days after the second AZD1222 dose. The chain recombines TRBV27 with TRBJ1-2; 8 nucleotides line up with TRBD1. The clonotype originates from an adult who received the AZD1222 COVID-19 vaccine. The CDR3 sequence is CASSSDRGLGGYTF. CDR3 DNA sequence: TGTGCCAGCAGTTCAGACAGGGGTCTTGGTGGCTACACCTTC.